A single sample gave rise to the 14 T cell receptor beta chains below, sequenced in a study of memory CD4+ T cells and cytomegalovirus serostatus. Single viable CD3+CD4+CD8-CD45RO+ cells were sorted as the memory CD4+ T cells. Profiled with immunoSEQ multiplex PCR; TCRdb holds only in-frame clones, not every one. The sample contains more than 45,000 clones, 82% of which appear only once. The specimen sequenced was memory CD4+ T cells from blood. The receptors were gathered from an adult in good health and CMV-seronegative.

V and J are TRBV5-6 and TRBJ2-5, with 7 bases aligning to TRBD1. From germline, CDR1 is SGHDT and CDR2 YYEEEE. CDR3 length: 14 amino acids. Losses at the gene ends were 5 bases for V and 5 bases for J; bases not matched to a gene: 9. Here the CDR3 DNA reads TGTGCCAGCAGGGGACAGCATTCGGGGGAGACCCAGTACTTC. Protein sequence: CASRGQHSGETQYF.

This clone was detected only once. The V call is TRBV28, the J call TRBJ1-1; D is unresolved. Germline CDR1 reads MDHEN; CDR2 reads SYDVKM. The CDR3 totals 14 residues. Trimming took 7 bases from V and 0 from J, leaving 12 bases between them. The chain's CDR3 is CASTSSGMNTEAFF. CDR3 bases: TGTGCCAGCACGTCATCCGGGATGAACACTGAAGCTTTCTTT.

The rearrangement links TRBV11-3 to TRBJ2-7, with a weak D call TRBD2 (5 bases). The CDR3 totals 13 residues. The V gene's germline CDR1 is SGHNT and CDR2 YENEEA. The V and J ends lost 5 bases and 9 bases respectively, with 17 bases between them. In nucleotides, the CDR3 is TGTGCCAGCAGCATCACCCCGGGAATGGGGCAGTACTTC. This translates into CASSITPGMGQYF.

The gene calls are TRBV5-1 and TRBJ2-1, with a tentative D call TRBD2 (6 bases). Germline V gene lookup returns CDR1 SGHRS and CDR2 YFSETQ. The V and J ends lost 4 bases and 4 bases respectively, with 18 bases between them. There are 16 residues in the CDR3. The CDR3 protein is CASSPNLIGGYNEQFF. The CDR3 DNA is TGCGCCAGCAGCCCTAATCTTATCGGGGGATACAATGAGCAGTTCTTC.

V is TRBV5-1 and J is TRBJ2-7; 7 positions match TRBD1. Trimming cost V 0 bases and J 4 bases; bases outside gene matches: 7. The CDR3 runs to 15 residues. Germline V gene lookup returns CDR1 SGHRS and CDR2 YFSETQ. The CDR3 reads CASSLEGGFIYEQYF. The CDR3 nucleotides read TGCGCCAGCAGCTTGGAAGGGGGCTTTATTTACGAGCAGTACTTC.

By frequency in the sample, this clone is medium-sized. The V and J genes are TRBV28 and TRBJ1-5; a possible D gene is TRBD1 (6 bases). With 6 bases removed from V and 4 bases from J, the gap between germline ends came to 16 bases. The CDR3 is 15 residues long. CDR1 and CDR2 (germline): MDHEN, SYDVKM. The CDR3 bases are TGTGCCAGCAGACCCCCAGGGGCAGCAAATCAGCCCCAGCATTTT. It is translated as CASRPPGAANQPQHF.

The chain couples TRBV6-5 to TRBJ2-2, with D possibly TRBD1 on 6 matching bases. Germline V gene data show CDR1 as MNHEY and CDR2 as SVGAGI. The CDR3 is made up of 14 amino acids. The V end was cut by 0 bases, the J end by 8 bases, with 10 bases between. Written as DNA, the CDR3 is TGTGCCAGCAGTTACTCCAGGGGAATGGGGGAGCTGTTTTTT. It codes for CASSYSRGMGELFF.

The chain uses TRBV10-3 and TRBJ2-2, with D possibly TRBD1 on 6 matching bases. The CDR3 is 16 residues long. V lost 8 bases and J lost 3, with 19 bases in between. Germline CDR1 ENHRY, CDR2 SYGVKD. CDR3: CAIQGQQAIHTGELFF. The CDR3 bases are TGTGCCATCCAGGGGCAGCAGGCGATTCACACCGGGGAGCTGTTTTTT.

This sequence joins TRBV5-1 and TRBJ1-1; D ambiguous. V shed 1 base and J shed 1 base, with 11 bases lying between them. Germline assignment: CDR1 SGHRS and CDR2 YFSETQ. This CDR3 spans 15 amino acids. CDR3 nucleotide sequence: TGCGCCAGCAGCTTGAGCCCCCCAGCGAACACTGAAGCTTTCTTT. Translated: CASSLSPPANTEAFF.

The chain carries TRBV5-8 and TRBJ1-2; tentative D call: TRBD1 (5 bases). Germline CDR1 reads SGHTS; CDR2 reads YDEGEE. Trimming pared 4 bases from V and 2 bases from J, leaving 15 bases between. The CDR3 consists of 15 residues. The CDR3 here is CASSEVGRGNYGYTF. For the CDR3, the DNA is TGTGCCAGCAGCGAGGTGGGGCGAGGAAACTATGGCTACACCTTC.

This sequence joins TRBV6-5 and TRBJ1-2; D gene unclear. Germline V lookup: CDR1 MNHEY, CDR2 SVGAGI. The CDR3 runs to 12 residues. Between the trimmed V and J ends, which lost 8 bases and 5 bases, there was a span of 12 bases. The CDR3 sequence is CASAALGYGYTF. CDR3 in DNA: TGTGCCAGCGCAGCACTGGGTTATGGCTACACCTTC.

The chain is built from TRBV2 and TRBJ2-5, with D hard to call. Trimming took 0 bases from V and 7 from J, leaving 6 bases between them. The CDR3 totals 12 residues. Per germline, CDR1 SNHLY and CDR2 FYNNEI. The CDR3 sequence is CASSEAKGTQYF. CDR3 DNA sequence: TGTGCCAGCAGTGAAGCGAAAGGGACCCAGTACTTC.

The rearrangement links TRBV7-2 to TRBJ2-3; D not certain. Between the trimmed V and J ends, which lost 4 bases and 7 bases, there was a span of 6 bases. Germline lookup yields CDR1 SGHTA and CDR2 FQGNSA. The CDR3 totals 11 residues. The CDR3 bases are TGTGCCAGCAGCTCAAGAAATACGCAGTATTTT. It is translated as CASSSRNTQYF.

This clone was observed a handful of times. This chain joins TRBV5-4 and TRBJ1-5, with D hard to call. Trimming took 0 bases from V and 7 from J, leaving 8 bases between them. The CDR3 length is 13 residues. The germline V gene has CDR1 SGHNT and CDR2 YYREEE (reference sequence). The CDR3 nucleotides read TGTGCCAGCAGCTTGGATAGTGGACAGCCCCAGCATTTT. This translates into CASSLDSGQPQHF.